These 27 T cell receptor beta chains originate from one sample sequenced in a study of blood T cell repertoires in COVID-19 (dated by TCRdb to 2020 to 2022). The protocol used for the library was the immunoSEQ multiplex PCR assay. TCRdb re-hosts the immuneACCESS table, in-frame sequences only. Its copies lack some clones; in the studies checked, an unresolved V gene accounts for under half of them, and the cause for the rest is not known. Present in this sample are tens of thousands of clones, around 80% of which were seen just once. The ten largest clones add up to roughly an eighth of the sample. Sequencing was done on a sample of peripheral blood. The receptors come from a human donor in a cohort sampled during active COVID-19.

This clone occurred a few times. V and J are TRBV4-1 and TRBJ2-7, with TRBD2 matching 11 bases. Trimming at V came to 1 base and at J to 2 bases, leaving 1 base not matched to a gene. Per germline, CDR1 MGHRA and CDR2 YSYEKL. The CDR3 is 15 residues long. CDR3 residues: CASSQGTSGPYEQYF. The CDR3 nucleotides read TGCGCCAGCAGCCAAGGGACTAGCGGGCCCTACGAGCAGTACTTC.

The genes are TRBV28 and TRBJ2-7, with TRBD1 as a possible D gene (7 bases). The V gene's germline CDR1 is MDHEN and CDR2 SYDVKM. Trimming shortened V by 2 bases and J by 4 bases, and 15 bases separated the two germline ends. The CDR3 has 15 residues. DNA of the CDR3: TGTGCCAGCAGTTTAAGCGCGGGACAGAGATACGAGCAGTACTTC. It specifies CASSLSAGQRYEQYF.

The CDR3 here is CASSSTGVGANVLTF. The CDR3 DNA follows: TGTGCCAGCAGCTCCACAGGGGTTGGGGCCAACGTCCTGACTTTC. The gene calls are TRBV5-8 and TRBJ2-6, with 7 nucleotides matching TRBD1. The CDR3 consists of 15 residues. The J segment lost 3 bases and the V segment lost 3 bases, leaving 3 bases of the junction unmatched. The V gene's germline CDR1 is SGHTS and CDR2 YDEGEE.

The chain carries TRBV27 and TRBJ1-5; the D gene is possibly TRBD1 (5 bases). The V gene's germline CDR1 is MNHEY and CDR2 SMNVEV (reference sequence). V was pared by 6 bases and J by 3 bases, with 21 bases between. The CDR3 extends over 17 amino acids. The CDR3: CASSLISTGTVNQPQHF. DNA for the CDR3: TGTGCCAGCAGCTTAATATCGACCGGGACTGTCAATCAGCCCCAGCATTTT.

This clone has only one observation. The V gene is TRBV2, the J gene TRBJ2-7; 11 bases fit TRBD1. This CDR3 comprises 13 residues. Germline CDR1 and CDR2: SNHLY and FYNNEI. The trim removed 8 bases at V and 4 bases at J, leaving 4 bases unmatched. The CDR3 region has the DNA TGTGCCAGCGGGACAGGGGGACGATACGAGCAGTACTTC. Translation: CASGTGGRYEQYF. The complete variable domain, with remaining parts taken from reference TRBV2 and TRBJ2-7, reads EPEVTQTPSHQVTQMGQEVILRCVPISNHLYFYWYRQILGQKVEFLVSFYNNEISEKSEIFDDQFSVERPDGSNFTLKIRSTKLEDSAMYFCASGTGGRYEQYFGPGTRLTVT.

The chain couples TRBV15 to TRBJ2-1; possibly TRBD2 for D (6 bases). This CDR3 contains 15 residues. Looked up from germline, CDR1 is LNHNV and CDR2 is YYDKDF (reference sequence). The V end was cut by 3 bases, the J end by 2 bases, with 11 bases between. This CDR3 is CATSSDLATYNEQFF. CDR3 nucleotides: TGTGCCACCAGCAGCGATCTAGCGACCTACAATGAGCAGTTCTTC. Variable domain in full (rest from reference TRBV15 and TRBJ2-1): DAMVIQNPRYQVTQFGKPVTLSCSQTLNHNVMYWYQQKSSQAPKLLFHYYDKDFNNEADTPDNFQSRRPNTSFCFLDIRSPGLGDTAMYLCATSSDLATYNEQFFGPGTRLTVL.

The chain links TRBV7-8 to TRBJ2-2, with 7 bases lining up with TRBD1. The CDR3 sequence is 17 residues long. Germline assignment: CDR1 SGHVS and CDR2 FQNEAQ. Unmatched junction bases numbered 11, after V lost 5 bases and J lost 2 bases. CDR3 sequence: CASSLGRGGVNTGELFF. CDR3 DNA: TGTGCCAGCAGCCTGGGGAGAGGGGGCGTCAACACCGGGGAGCTGTTTTTT.

The chain uses TRBV28 and TRBJ1-5; D possibly corresponds to TRBD1 (5 bases). Trimming cost V 1 base and J 7 bases, with 14 bases left between them. The V gene's germline CDR1 is MDHEN and CDR2 SYDVKM. The CDR3 extends over 15 amino acids. CDR3 residues: CASSLYRQLGQPQHF. CDR3 DNA sequence: TGTGCCAGCAGTTTATATCGACAGCTAGGCCAGCCCCAGCATTTT.

The table lists this clone with a few counts. The chain combines TRBV30 with TRBJ1-4; D remains unclear. Trimming took off 1 base at V and 0 bases at J, with 9 bases between the two ends. Germline CDR1 GTSNPN, CDR2 SVGIG (reference sequence). CDR3 length: 15 amino acids. CDR3 nucleotide sequence: TGTGCCTGGAGTGCGGCCGGGACAACTAATGAAAAACTGTTTTTT. As protein: CAWSAAGTTNEKLFF. Complete variable domain (other parts from reference TRBV30 and TRBJ1-4): SQTIHQWPATLVQPVGSPLSLECTVEGTSNPNLYWYRQAAGRGLQLLFYSVGIGQISSEVPQNLSASRPQDRQFILSSKKLLLSDSGFYLCAWSAAGTTNEKLFFGSGTQLSVL.

J is TRBJ1-4 and V is TRBV7-9; D perhaps matches TRBD1 (6 bases). This CDR3 is built from 14 residues. CDR1 and CDR2 (germline): SEHNR, FQNEAQ (reference sequence). Deletions cut 1 base from V and 5 bases from J, with 8 bases between. CDR3 DNA: TGTGCCAGCAGCTTAGAAGGGGGAAATGAAAAACTGTTTTTT. Its protein product is CASSLEGGNEKLFF.

This rearrangement joins TRBV7-6 to TRBJ2-1; 13 nucleotides line up with TRBD2. CDR3 size: 17 residues. Trimming took 5 bases from V and 9 from J; bases not matched to a gene: 13. Per the germline V gene, CDR1 is SGHVS and CDR2 is FNYEAQ. CDR3 in amino acids: CASSQRAGTSGESEQFF. CDR3 in DNA: TGTGCCAGCAGCCAAAGAGCCGGGACTAGCGGGGAAAGTGAGCAGTTCTTC.

This clone was counted once. The rearrangement links TRBV14 to TRBJ1-1, with D perhaps TRBD1 (6 bases). Germline CDR1 reads SGHDN; CDR2 reads FVKESK. The CDR3 spans 16 residues. V lost 4 bases, J lost 3 bases, and 18 bases lay in between. The chain's CDR3 is CASSRAGGFSDTEAFF. CDR3 bases: TGTGCCAGCAGCCGGGCGGGGGGCTTCTCAGACACTGAAGCTTTCTTT.

The V gene is TRBV7-5, the J gene TRBJ2-3; the DNA was not compared with TRBD1, the D call given in the table. TRBV7-5 is a recognized pseudogene. This CDR3 region has 18 residues. As DNA, the CDR3 is TGTGCCAGAAGCTTAACTCCGACCCCAGGGCCCGTCACAGATACGCAGTATTTT. This sequence encodes CARSLTPTPGPVTDTQYF.

The chain links TRBV5-1 to TRBJ2-1; 9 bases map to TRBD2. The CDR3 is 15 amino acids. Germline CDR1 and CDR2: SGHRS and YFSETQ. Unmatched junction bases numbered 9, after V lost 6 bases and J lost 5 bases. The CDR3 is CASNLPGLANNEQFF. The DNA for the CDR3 is TGCGCCAGCAACCTTCCGGGACTAGCAAACAATGAGCAGTTCTTC.

The CDR3 DNA is TGTGCCAGCAGCTTAGGAGGACAGGGGGATACGCAGTATTTT. This gives the protein CASSLGGQGDTQYF. The gene calls are TRBV11-2 and TRBJ2-3; 9 bases align to TRBD1. The germline gives CDR1 SGHAT, CDR2 FQNNGV. The CDR3 covers 14 residues. V dropped 1 base and J dropped 6; count of bases not matched to a gene: 2.

The chain employs TRBV9 and TRBJ1-2; TRBD1 matches 8 bases. The junction had 9 bases not matched to a gene; V was cut back by 1 base and J by 7 bases. This CDR3 is built from 15 residues. Looked up from germline, CDR1 is SGDLS and CDR2 is YYNGEE. CDR3 sequence (DNA): TGTGCCAGCAGCGTAACTGATACAGGGGGAGGTGGCTACACCTTC. As protein: CASSVTDTGGGGYTF.

The genes are TRBV7-8 and TRBJ1-5; TRBD1 is a possible D gene (5 bases). Germline V gene lookup returns CDR1 SGHVS and CDR2 FQNEAQ. The CDR3 covers 16 residues. Trimming cost V 1 base and J 2 bases, with 12 bases left between them. The CDR3 nucleotides are TGTGCCAGCAGCTTAGAGTGGGGGGGAGGCAATCAGCCCCAGCATTTT. Its translation is CASSLEWGGGNQPQHF.

This chain links TRBV6-5 with TRBJ1-3, with a weak D call TRBD1 (5 bases). Germline CDR1 is MNHEY and CDR2 is SVGAGI. CDR3 length equals 14 residues. The V and J ends lost 2 bases and 4 bases respectively, with 9 bases between them. DNA for the CDR3: TGTGCCAGCAGTTACAAGGGGTTCGGAAACACCATATATTTT. It is translated as CASSYKGFGNTIYF.

This clone appeared once. The gene calls are TRBV4-1 and TRBJ2-6; D is uncertain. Germline assignment: CDR1 MGHRA and CDR2 YSYEKL. V gave up 4 bases and J gave up 0 bases, with 4 bases separating them. This CDR3 is built from 14 residues. CDR3 amino acids: CASSPSSGANVLTF. In DNA form, the CDR3 reads TGCGCCAGCAGCCCCAGCTCTGGGGCCAACGTCCTGACTTTC.

The chain joins TRBV6-5 to TRBJ1-4; D gene unclear. This CDR3 is built from 15 residues. Trimming removed 5 bases at V and 8 bases at J, with 18 bases between. The V gene's germline CDR1 is MNHEY and CDR2 SVGAGI. CDR3: CASSLRHSSREKLFF. In DNA form, the CDR3 reads TGTGCCAGCAGTCTCCGCCATTCGTCGAGGGAAAAACTGTTTTTT.

The CDR3, as DNA: TGTGCCAGCAGAACGGGTGACAGGGGTTTTACTGAAGCTTTCTTT. Its translation: CASRTGDRGFTEAFF. J is TRBJ1-1 and V is TRBV28; 8 nucleotides line up with TRBD1. The CDR3 is 15 amino acids. V was pared by 6 bases and J by 5 bases, with 11 bases of the junction left unmatched. Germline loops: CDR1 MDHEN, CDR2 SYDVKM.

The chain carries TRBV5-1 and TRBJ2-1, with TRBD2 as a possible D gene (5 bases). The germline V and J ends were trimmed by 0 bases and 7 bases, with 14 bases remaining between them. The CDR3 is 15 residues long. The germline V gene has CDR1 SGHRS and CDR2 YFSETQ. The CDR3 loop is CASSLVARPGNEQFF. The CDR3 region has the DNA TGCGCCAGCAGCTTGGTGGCGCGGCCGGGGAATGAGCAGTTCTTC. The entire variable domain, with the rest obtained from reference TRBV5-1 and TRBJ2-1, is as follows: KAGVTQTPRYLIKTRGQQVTLSCSPISGHRSVSWYQQTPGQGLQFLFEYFSETQRNKGNFPGRFSGRQFSNSRSEMNVSTLELGDSALYLCASSLVARPGNEQFFGPGTRLTVL.

CDR3 bases: TGTGCCAGCAGGTGGACAGTAAACACTGAAGCTTTCTTT. This encodes CASRWTVNTEAFF. The J gene is TRBJ1-1, the V gene TRBV6-5; D perhaps matches TRBD1 (6 bases). Germline loops: CDR1 MNHEY, CDR2 SVGAGI. V shed 6 bases and J shed 2 bases, with 10 bases lying between them. The CDR3 is made up of 13 amino acids.

The CDR3 reads CASSLRDRDNEKLFF. The CDR3 DNA follows: TGTGCCAGCAGCTTGAGGGACAGGGATAATGAAAAACTGTTTTTT. J is TRBJ1-4 and V is TRBV5-4; the match to TRBD1 covers 9 bases. There are 15 residues in the CDR3. Germline V lookup: CDR1 SGHNT, CDR2 YYREEE (reference sequence). V gave up 1 base and J gave up 4 bases; unmatched junction bases: 2. The whole variable domain, filled in from reference TRBV5-4 and TRBJ1-4, reads ETGVTQSPTHLIKTRGQQVTLRCSSQSGHNTVSWYQQALGQGPQFIFQYYREEENGRGNFPPRFSGLQFPNYSSELNVNALELDDSALYLCASSLRDRDNEKLFFGSGTQLSVL.

The rearrangement joins TRBV6-1 to TRBJ1-2, with unresolved D. The CDR3 is 16 residues long. CDR1 is MNHNS, CDR2 SASEGT, per germline. Trimming removed 4 bases from V and 0 bases from J, with 15 bases in between. The CDR3 protein is CASSGRTIMANYGYTF. In nucleotides, the CDR3 is TGTGCCAGCAGTGGACGGACTATCATGGCTAACTATGGCTACACCTTC.

The chain has TRBV2 and TRBJ1-5, with TRBD1 identical over 7 bases. The CDR3 is 14 residues long. Germline lookup yields CDR1 SNHLY and CDR2 FYNNEI. Trimming at V came to 4 bases and at J to 4 bases, leaving 4 bases not matched to a gene. The CDR3 DNA sequence: TGTGCCAGCAGTGGGACAGGAGGTAATCAGCCCCAGCATTTT. Protein: CASSGTGGNQPQHF. The whole variable domain, filled in from reference TRBV2 and TRBJ1-5, reads EPEVTQTPSHQVTQMGQEVILRCVPISNHLYFYWYRQILGQKVEFLVSFYNNEISEKSEIFDDQFSVERPDGSNFTLKIRSTKLEDSAMYFCASSGTGGNQPQHFGDGTRLSIL.

V usage is TRBV29-1 and J usage is TRBJ1-2, with 7 bases aligning to TRBD1. The CDR3 consists of 12 residues. Germline CDR1 SQVTM, CDR2 ANQGSEA. The trim removed 2 bases at V and 7 bases at J, leaving 4 bases unmatched. The CDR3 DNA sequence: TGCAGCGTTGAAACAGGGGTGGGTGGCTACACCTTC. Translated, it gives CSVETGVGGYTF. Combining the CDR3 with reference TRBV29-1 and TRBJ1-2 gives the whole variable domain SAVISQKPSRDICQRGTSLTIQCQVDSQVTMMFWYRQQPGQSLTLIATANQGSEATYESGFVIDKFPISRPNLTFSTLTVSNMSPEDSSIYLCSVETGVGGYTFGSGTRLTVV.